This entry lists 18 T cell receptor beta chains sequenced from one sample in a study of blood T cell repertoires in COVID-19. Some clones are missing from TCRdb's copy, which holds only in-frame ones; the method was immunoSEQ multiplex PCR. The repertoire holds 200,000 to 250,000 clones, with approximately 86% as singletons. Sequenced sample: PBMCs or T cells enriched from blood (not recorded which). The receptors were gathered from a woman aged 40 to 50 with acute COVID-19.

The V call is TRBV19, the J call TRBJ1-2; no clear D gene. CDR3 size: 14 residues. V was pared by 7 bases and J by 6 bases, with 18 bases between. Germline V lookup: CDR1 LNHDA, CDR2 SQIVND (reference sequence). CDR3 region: CASTVDEVLDGYTF. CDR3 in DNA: TGTGCCAGTACCGTCGACGAGGTCCTTGATGGCTACACCTTC. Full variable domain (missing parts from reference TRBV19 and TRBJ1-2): DGGITQSPKYLFRKEGQNVTLSCEQNLNHDAMYWYRQDPGQGLRLIYYSQIVNDFQKGDIAEGYSVSREKKESFPLTVTSAQKNPTAFYLCASTVDEVLDGYTFGSGTRLTVV.

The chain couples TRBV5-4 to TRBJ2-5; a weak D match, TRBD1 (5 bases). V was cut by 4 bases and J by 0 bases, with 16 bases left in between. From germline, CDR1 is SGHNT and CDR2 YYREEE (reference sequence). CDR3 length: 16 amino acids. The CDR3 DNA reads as TGTGCCAGCAGCGGGCCGCTGACAGCTGACCAAGAGACCCAGTACTTC. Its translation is CASSGPLTADQETQYF.

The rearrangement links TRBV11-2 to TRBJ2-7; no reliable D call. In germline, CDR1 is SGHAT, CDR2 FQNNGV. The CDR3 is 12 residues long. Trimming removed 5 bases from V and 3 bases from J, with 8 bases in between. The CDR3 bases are TGTGCCAGCAGCCCCCAGGACTACGAGCAGTACTTC. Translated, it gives CASSPQDYEQYF. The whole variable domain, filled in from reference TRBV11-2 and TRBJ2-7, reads EAGVAQSPRYKIIEKRQSVAFWCNPISGHATLYWYQQILGQGPKLLIQFQNNGVVDDSQLPKDRFSAERLKGVDSTLKIQPAKLEDSAVYLCASSPQDYEQYFGPGTRLTVT.

The CDR3 is CASSPRSQAYEQYF. In nucleotides, the CDR3 is TGTGCCAGCAGCCCTAGGAGCCAAGCCTACGAGCAGTACTTC. The chain recombines TRBV11-2 with TRBJ2-7; D unclear. Germline-derived CDR1 and CDR2 are SGHAT and FQNNGV. The CDR3 runs 14 residues. Between the trimmed V and J ends, which lost 5 bases and 2 bases, there was a span of 13 bases.

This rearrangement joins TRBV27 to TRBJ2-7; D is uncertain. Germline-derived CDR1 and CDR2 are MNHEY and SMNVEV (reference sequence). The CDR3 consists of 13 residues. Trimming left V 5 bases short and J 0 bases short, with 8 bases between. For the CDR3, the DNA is TGTGCCAGCAGTCACTCCGGCTCCTACGAGCAGTACTTC. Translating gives CASSHSGSYEQYF.

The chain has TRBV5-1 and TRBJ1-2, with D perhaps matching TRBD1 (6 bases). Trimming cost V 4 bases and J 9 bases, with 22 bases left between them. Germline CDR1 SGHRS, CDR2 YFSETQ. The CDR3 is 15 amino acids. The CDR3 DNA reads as TGCGCCAGCAGCCTAGGGGGGGAGCGGTTCGGGAGCTACACCTTC. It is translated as CASSLGGERFGSYTF.

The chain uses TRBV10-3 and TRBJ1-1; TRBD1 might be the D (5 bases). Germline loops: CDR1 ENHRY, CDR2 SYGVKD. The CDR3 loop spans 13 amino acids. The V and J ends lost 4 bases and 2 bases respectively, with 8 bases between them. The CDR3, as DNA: TGTGCCATCAGTGGCGGGGACAACACTGAAGCTTTCTTT. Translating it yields CAISGGDNTEAFF.

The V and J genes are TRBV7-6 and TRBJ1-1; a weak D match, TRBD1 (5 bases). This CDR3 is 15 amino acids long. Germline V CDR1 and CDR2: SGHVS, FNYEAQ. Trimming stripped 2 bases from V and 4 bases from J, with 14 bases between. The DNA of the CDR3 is TGTGCCAGCAGCTTAAGGGTCCAGGGCTCCACTGAAGCTTTCTTT. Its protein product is CASSLRVQGSTEAFF.

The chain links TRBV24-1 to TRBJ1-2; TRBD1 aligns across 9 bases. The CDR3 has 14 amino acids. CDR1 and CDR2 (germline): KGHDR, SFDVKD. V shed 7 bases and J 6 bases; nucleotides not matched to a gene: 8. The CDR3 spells CATSPGTGKDGYTF. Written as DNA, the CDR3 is TGTGCCACCAGCCCCGGGACAGGGAAGGATGGCTACACCTTC.

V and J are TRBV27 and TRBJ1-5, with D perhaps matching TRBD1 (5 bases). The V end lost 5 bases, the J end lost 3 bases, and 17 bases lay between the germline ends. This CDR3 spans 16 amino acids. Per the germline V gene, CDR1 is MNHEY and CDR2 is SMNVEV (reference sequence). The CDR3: CASSRLGGGANQPQHF. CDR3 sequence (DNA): TGTGCCAGCAGTCGACTGGGGGGAGGGGCCAATCAGCCCCAGCATTTT.

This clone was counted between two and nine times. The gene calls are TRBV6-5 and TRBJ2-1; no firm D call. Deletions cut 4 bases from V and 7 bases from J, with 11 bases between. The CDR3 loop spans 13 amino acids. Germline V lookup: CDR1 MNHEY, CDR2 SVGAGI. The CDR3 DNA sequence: TGTGCCAGCAGTTCGTGGCCCGAAAATGAGCAGTTCTTC. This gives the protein CASSSWPENEQFF.

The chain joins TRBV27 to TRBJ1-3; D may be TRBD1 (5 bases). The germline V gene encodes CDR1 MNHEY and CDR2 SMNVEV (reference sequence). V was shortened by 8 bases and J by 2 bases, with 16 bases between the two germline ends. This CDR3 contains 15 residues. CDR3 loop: CASGFISRAGNTIYF. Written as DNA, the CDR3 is TGTGCCAGCGGCTTTATAAGCAGGGCTGGAAACACCATATATTTT.

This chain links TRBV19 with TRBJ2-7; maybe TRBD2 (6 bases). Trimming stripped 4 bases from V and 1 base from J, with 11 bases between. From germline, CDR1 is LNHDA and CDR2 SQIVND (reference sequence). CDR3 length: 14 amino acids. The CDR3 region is CASSTTTRSYEQYF. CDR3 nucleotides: TGTGCCAGTAGTACTACGACTAGGTCCTACGAGCAGTACTTC.

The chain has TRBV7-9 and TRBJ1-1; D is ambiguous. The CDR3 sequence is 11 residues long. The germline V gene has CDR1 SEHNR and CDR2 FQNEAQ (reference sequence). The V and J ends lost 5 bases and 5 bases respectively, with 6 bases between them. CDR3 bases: TGTGCCAGCAGCCCAGATACTGAAGCTTTCTTT. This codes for CASSPDTEAFF.

As DNA, the CDR3 is TGCGCCAGCCAACACCGTCAAACCACAGATGGCTACACCTTC. This translates into CASQHRQTTDGYTF. J is TRBJ1-2 and V is TRBV4-1; D uncertain. The ends were cut back, 8 bases at V and 6 bases at J, with 19 bases in the middle. The CDR3 contains 14 residues. Germline CDR1 is MGHRA and CDR2 is YSYEKL.

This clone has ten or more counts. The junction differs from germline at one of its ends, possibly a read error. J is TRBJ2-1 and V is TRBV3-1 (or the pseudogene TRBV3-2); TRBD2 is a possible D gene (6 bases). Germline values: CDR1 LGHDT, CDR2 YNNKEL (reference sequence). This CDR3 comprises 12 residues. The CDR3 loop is CASSQDYTEQFF. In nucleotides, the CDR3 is TGTGCCAGCAGCCAGGACTACACTGAGCAGTTCTTC.

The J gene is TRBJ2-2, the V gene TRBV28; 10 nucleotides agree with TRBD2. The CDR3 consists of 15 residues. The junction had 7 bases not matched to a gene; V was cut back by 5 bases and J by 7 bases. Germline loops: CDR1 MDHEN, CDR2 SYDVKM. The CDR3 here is CASSPSGRAGGELFF. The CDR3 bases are TGTGCCAGCAGTCCTAGCGGGAGAGCGGGCGGGGAGCTGTTTTTT.

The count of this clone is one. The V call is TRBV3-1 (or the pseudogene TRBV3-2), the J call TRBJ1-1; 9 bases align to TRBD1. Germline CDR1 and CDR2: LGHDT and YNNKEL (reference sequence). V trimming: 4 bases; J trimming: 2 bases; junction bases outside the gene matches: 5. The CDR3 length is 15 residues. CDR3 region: CASSLTGGFNTEAFF. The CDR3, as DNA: TGTGCCAGCAGCCTCACAGGGGGCTTCAACACTGAAGCTTTCTTT.